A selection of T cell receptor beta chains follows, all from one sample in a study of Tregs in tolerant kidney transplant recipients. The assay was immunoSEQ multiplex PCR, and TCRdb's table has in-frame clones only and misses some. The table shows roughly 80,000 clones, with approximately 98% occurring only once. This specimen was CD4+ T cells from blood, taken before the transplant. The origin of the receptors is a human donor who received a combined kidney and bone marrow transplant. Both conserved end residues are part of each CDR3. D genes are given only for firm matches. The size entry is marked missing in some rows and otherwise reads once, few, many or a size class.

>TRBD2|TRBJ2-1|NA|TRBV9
CASSLTSGSSYNEQFF
TGTGCCAGCAGCTTGACTAGCGGGAGCTCCTACAATGAGCAGTTCTTC
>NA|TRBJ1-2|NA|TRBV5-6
CASSSSRGAGTYGYTF
TGTGCCAGCAGCTCCAGCCGGGGCGCCGGGACTTATGGCTACACCTTC
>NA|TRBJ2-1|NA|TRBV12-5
CASGLNRDSYNEQFF
TGTGCTAGTGGTTTGAACAGGGACTCCTACAATGAGCAGTTCTTC
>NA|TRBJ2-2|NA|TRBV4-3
CASSQEQSTGELFF
TGCGCCAGCAGCCAAGAACAGAGCACCGGGGAGCTGTTTTTT
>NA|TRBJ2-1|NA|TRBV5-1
CASSLAEQSYNEQFF
TGCGCCAGCAGCTTGGCGGAGCAGAGCTACAATGAGCAGTTCTTC
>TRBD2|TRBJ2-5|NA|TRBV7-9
CASSLDSGRVDF
TGTGCCAGCAGCTTAGACAGCGGGAGGGTGGACTTC
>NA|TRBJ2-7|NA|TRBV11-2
CASRRQDGVYEQYF
TGTGCCAGCAGAAGACAGGACGGGGTCTACGAGCAGTACTTC
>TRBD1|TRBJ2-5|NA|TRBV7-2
CASSLARKGTALYQETQYF
TGTGCCAGCAGCTTAGCGAGAAAAGGGACAGCCTTGTACCAAGAGACCCAGTACTTC
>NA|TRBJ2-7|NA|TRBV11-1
CASSTTYEQYF
TGTGCCAGCAGCACAACCTACGAGCAGTACTTC
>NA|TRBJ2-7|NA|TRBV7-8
CASSLANLGVPYEQYF
TGTGCCAGCAGCTTAGCGAATTTAGGAGTTCCCTACGAGCAGTACTTC
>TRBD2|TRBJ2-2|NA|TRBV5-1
CASSLLAGTNTGELFF
TGCGCCAGCAGCTTACTAGCGGGGACGAACACCGGGGAGCTGTTTTTT
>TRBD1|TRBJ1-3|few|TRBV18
CASSQGQGKSSGNTIYF
TGTGCCAGCTCCCAAGGACAGGGAAAGAGCTCTGGAAACACCATATATTTT
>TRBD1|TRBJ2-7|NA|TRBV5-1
CASSLFPGGYEQYF
TGCGCCAGCAGCTTATTCCCAGGGGGCTACGAGCAGTACTTC
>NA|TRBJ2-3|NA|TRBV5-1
CASSLEGGRLDTQYF
TGCGCCAGCAGCTTGGAGGGCGGGCGGTTAGATACGCAGTATTTT
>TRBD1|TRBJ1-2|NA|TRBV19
CASTPGTGYGYTF
TGTGCCAGTACCCCCGGGACAGGGTATGGCTACACCTTC
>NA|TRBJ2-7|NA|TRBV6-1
CASRNYNYEQYF
TGTGCCAGCAGGAATTACAACTACGAGCAGTACTTC
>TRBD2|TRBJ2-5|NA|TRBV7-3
CASSFGSGRAETQYF
TGTGCCAGCAGCTTCGGTAGCGGGAGGGCGGAGACCCAGTACTTC
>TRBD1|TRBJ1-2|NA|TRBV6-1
CASSGPGGKGIYTF
TGTGCCAGCAGTGGCCCAGGGGGCAAGGGGATCTACACCTTC
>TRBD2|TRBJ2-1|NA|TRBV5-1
CASSLGPSGSYNEQFF
TGCGCCAGCAGCTTGGGTCCTAGCGGGAGCTACAATGAGCAGTTCTTC
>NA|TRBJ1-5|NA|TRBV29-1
CSVGDIDQPQHF
TGCAGCGTTGGTGACATTGATCAGCCCCAGCATTTT
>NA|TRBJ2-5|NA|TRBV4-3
CASSQDSGLIQETQYF
TGCGCCAGCAGCCAAGATTCGGGACTGATCCAAGAGACCCAGTACTTC
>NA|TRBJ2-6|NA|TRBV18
CASSPPSRGVSGANVLTF
TGTGCCAGCTCACCACCGTCCAGGGGGGTTTCTGGGGCCAACGTCCTGACTTTC
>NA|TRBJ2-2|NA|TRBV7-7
CASSPVAGELFF
TGTGCCAGCAGCCCGGTGGCCGGGGAGCTGTTTTTT
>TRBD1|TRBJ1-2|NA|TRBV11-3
CASSQLSRDRGLYGYTF
TGTGCCAGCAGCCAACTTAGCCGGGACAGGGGCCTATATGGCTACACCTTC
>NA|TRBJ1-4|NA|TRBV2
CASSGSPEASEKLFF
TGTGCCAGCAGTGGTTCACCCGAGGCATCGGAAAAACTGTTTTTT
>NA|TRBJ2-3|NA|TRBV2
CASMPRQLIADTQYF
TGTGCCAGCATGCCCAGACAACTTATAGCAGATACGCAGTATTTT
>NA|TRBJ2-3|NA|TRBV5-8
CASSLQPDTDTQYF
TGTGCCAGCAGCTTACAGCCAGACACAGATACGCAGTATTTT
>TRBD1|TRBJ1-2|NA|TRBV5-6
CASSQYDRELVDTF
TGTGCCAGCAGCCAGTATGACAGGGAGCTAGTCGACACCTTC
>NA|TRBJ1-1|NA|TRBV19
CASSSTGNTEAFF
TGTGCCAGTAGCTCGACAGGTAACACTGAAGCTTTCTTT
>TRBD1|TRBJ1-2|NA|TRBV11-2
CASSLGQGDGYTF
TGTGCCAGCAGCTTAGGCCAGGGGGATGGCTACACCTTC
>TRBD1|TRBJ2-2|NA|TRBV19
CASIGTGAGELFF
TGTGCCAGTATTGGAACAGGGGCCGGGGAGCTGTTTTTT
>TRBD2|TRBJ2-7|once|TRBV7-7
CARLLAGHSSYEQYF
TGTGCCAGATTACTAGCGGGACATAGCTCCTACGAGCAGTACTTC
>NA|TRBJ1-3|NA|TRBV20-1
CSALLRNTIYF
TGCAGTGCCCTACTCAGAAACACCATATATTTT
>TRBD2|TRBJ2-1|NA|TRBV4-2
CASSQELAGAWNEQFF
TGTGCCAGCAGCCAGGAGCTAGCGGGCGCGTGGAATGAGCAGTTCTTC
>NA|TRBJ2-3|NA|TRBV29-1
CSAGGPSVGYF
TGCAGCGCCGGGGGGCCTTCCGTCGGGTATTTT
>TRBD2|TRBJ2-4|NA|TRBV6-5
CASSYERGTDIQYF
TGTGCCAGCAGTTACGAGCGGGGGACCGACATTCAGTACTTC
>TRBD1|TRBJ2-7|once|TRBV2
CASSEGTGATYEQYF
TGTGCCAGCAGTGAAGGGACAGGGGCTACCTACGAGCAGTACTTC
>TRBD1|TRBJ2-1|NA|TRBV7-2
CASSFPWPGQPYNEQFF
TGTGCCAGCAGCTTCCCTTGGCCGGGACAGCCTTACAATGAGCAGTTCTTC
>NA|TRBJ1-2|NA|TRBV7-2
CASSLERQNYGYTF
TGTGCCAGCAGCTTAGAGCGGCAGAACTATGGCTACACCTTC
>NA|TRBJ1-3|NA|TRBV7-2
CASSLVGRGGVGSGNTIYF
TGTGCCAGCAGCTTAGTTGGGAGAGGGGGAGTAGGATCTGGAAACACCATATATTTT
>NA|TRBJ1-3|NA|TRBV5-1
CASSPTVDSGNTIYF
TGCGCCAGCAGCCCGACAGTTGACTCTGGAAACACCATATATTTT
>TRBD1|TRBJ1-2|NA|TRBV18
CASSPQGTGYGNYGYTF
TGTGCCAGCTCACCACAAGGGACAGGGTACGGCAACTATGGCTACACCTTC
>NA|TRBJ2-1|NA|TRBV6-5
CASRPRGNEQFF
TGTGCCAGCAGGCCCCGGGGCAATGAGCAGTTCTTC
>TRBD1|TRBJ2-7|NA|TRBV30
CAWSLDRGSYEQYF
TGTGCCTGGAGTTTGGACAGGGGCTCCTACGAGCAGTACTTC
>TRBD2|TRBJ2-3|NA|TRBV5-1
CASSFLSGRPSTDTQYF
TGCGCCAGCAGCTTTCTTAGCGGGAGGCCCAGCACAGATACGCAGTATTTT